This section outlines one T cell receptor beta chain sequence together with its context. Its antigen is unidentified. V shed 7 bases and J shed 9 bases, with 19 bases lying between them. The CDR3 spans 13 residues. CDR1 and CDR2 from the germline V gene are SNHLY and FYNNEI. This entry comes from a study of cytomegalovirus exposure and HLA in healthy donors. Separate from the approximately 720-subject first cohort, the 120-subject validation cohort was the one that the donors belonged to. Assay: immunoSEQ multiplex PCR; the TCRdb copy retains only in-frame clones and omits some. The table has under 85,000 clones, nearly 95% seen once; the top ten hold approximately 5.3%. General study points: 150 or so TCR beta chains were listed as cytomegalovirus-associated. High specificity and sensitivity for cytomegalovirus status were reported for the classifier. Clusters of TCRs from the first cohort tended to co-occur in the approximately 120 validation repertoires (as a later analysis found).

The receptor comes from a man between 18 and 35 years old in good health and CMV-seropositive. The sequenced sample consisted of PBMCs. The genes are TRBV2 and TRBJ2-7; D might be TRBD2 (9 bases). For the CDR3, the DNA is TGTGCCAGCACAGGGGGCGGGGGGGGCTGGCAGTACTTC. Its protein product is CASTGGGGGWQYF.